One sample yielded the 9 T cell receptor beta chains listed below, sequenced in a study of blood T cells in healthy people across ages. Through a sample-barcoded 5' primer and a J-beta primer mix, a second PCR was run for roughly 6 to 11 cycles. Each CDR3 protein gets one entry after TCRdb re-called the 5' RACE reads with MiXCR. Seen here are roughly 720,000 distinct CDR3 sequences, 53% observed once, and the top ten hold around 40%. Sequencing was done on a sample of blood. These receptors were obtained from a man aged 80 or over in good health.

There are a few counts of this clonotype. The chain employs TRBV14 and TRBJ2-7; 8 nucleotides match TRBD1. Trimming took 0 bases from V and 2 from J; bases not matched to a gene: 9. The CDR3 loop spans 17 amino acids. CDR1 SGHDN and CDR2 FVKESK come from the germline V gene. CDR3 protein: CASSQEGGTGVTYEQYF. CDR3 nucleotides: TGTGCCAGCAGCCAAGAAGGGGGGACAGGTGTTACCTACGAGCAGTACTTC.

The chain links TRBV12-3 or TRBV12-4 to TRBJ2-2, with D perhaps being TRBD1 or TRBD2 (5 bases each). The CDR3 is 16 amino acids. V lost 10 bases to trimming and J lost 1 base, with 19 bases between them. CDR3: CATTNTGTLNTGELFF. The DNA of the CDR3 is TGTGCCACCACCAACACCGGGACGCTGAACACCGGGGAGCTGTTTTTT.

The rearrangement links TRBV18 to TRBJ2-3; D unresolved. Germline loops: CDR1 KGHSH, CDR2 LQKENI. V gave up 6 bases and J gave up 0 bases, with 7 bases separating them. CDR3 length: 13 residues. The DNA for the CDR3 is TGTGCCAGCTCTATCGGGAGCACAGATACGCAGTATTTT. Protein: CASSIGSTDTQYF.

As DNA, the CDR3 is TGTGCCAGCAGCCCCCTCGGGCAGCTCTCCCGTGGGGAGCAGTTCTTC. Translating gives CASSPLGQLSRGEQFF. The chain has TRBV14 and TRBJ2-1; D not resolved. Trimming shortened V by 4 bases and J by 10 bases, and 23 bases separated the two germline ends. CDR3 length equals 16 residues. Germline CDR1 and CDR2: SGHDN and FVKESK.

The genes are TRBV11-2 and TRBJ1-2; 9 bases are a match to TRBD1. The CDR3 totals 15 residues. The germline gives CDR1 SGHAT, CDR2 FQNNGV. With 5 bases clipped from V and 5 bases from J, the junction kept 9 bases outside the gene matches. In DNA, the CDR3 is TGTGCCAGCAGCCCAGGGGGACAGGGACAGTATGGCTACACCTTC. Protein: CASSPGGQGQYGYTF. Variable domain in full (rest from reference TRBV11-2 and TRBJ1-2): EAGVAQSPRYKIIEKRQSVAFWCNPISGHATLYWYQQILGQGPKLLIQFQNNGVVDDSQLPKDRFSAERLKGVDSTLKIQPAKLEDSAVYLCASSPGGQGQYGYTFGSGTRLTVV.

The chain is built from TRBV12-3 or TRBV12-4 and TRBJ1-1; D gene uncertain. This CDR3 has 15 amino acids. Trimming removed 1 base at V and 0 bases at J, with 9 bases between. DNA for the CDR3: TGTGCCAGCAGTTTAGAGGAGGCGATGAACACTGAAGCTTTCTTT. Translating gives CASSLEEAMNTEAFF.

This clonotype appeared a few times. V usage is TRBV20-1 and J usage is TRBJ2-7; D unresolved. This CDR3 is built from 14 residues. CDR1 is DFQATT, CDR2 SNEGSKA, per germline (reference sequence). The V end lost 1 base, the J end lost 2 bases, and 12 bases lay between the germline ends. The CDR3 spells CSARAHISAYEQYF. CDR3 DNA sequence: TGCAGTGCTAGAGCGCACATTTCGGCCTACGAGCAGTACTTC.

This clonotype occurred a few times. The CDR3 sequence is CASSFGANYGYTF. The CDR3 DNA follows: TGTGCCAGCAGCTTCGGTGCTAACTATGGCTACACCTTC. The rearrangement uses TRBV7-3 and TRBJ1-2; D unclear. Per germline, CDR1 SGHTA and CDR2 FQGTGA. The CDR3 contains 13 residues. Deletions cut 3 bases from V and 0 bases from J, with 5 bases between.

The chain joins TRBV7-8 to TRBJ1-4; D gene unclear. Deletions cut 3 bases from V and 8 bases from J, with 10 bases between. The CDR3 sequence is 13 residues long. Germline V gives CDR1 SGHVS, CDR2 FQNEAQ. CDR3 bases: TGTGCCAGCAGCTTTTACCGGTGGGAAAAACTGTTTTTT. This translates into CASSFYRWEKLFF. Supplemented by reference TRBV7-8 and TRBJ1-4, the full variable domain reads GAGVSQSPRYKVAKRGQDVALRCDPISGHVSLFWYQQALGQGPEFLTYFQNEAQLDKSGLPSDRFFAERPEGSVSTLKIQRTQQEDSAVYLCASSFYRWEKLFFGSGTQLSVL.